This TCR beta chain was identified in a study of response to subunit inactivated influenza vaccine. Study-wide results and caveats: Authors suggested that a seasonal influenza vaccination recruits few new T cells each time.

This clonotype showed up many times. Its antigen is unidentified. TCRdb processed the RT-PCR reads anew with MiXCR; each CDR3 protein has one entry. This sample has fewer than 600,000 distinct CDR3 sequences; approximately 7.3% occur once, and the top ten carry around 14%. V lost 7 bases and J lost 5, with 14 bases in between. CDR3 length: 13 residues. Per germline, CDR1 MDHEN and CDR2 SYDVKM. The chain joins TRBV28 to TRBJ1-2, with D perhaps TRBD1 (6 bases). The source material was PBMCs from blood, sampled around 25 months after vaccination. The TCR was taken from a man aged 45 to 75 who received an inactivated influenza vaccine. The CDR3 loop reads CASTKGGFYGYTF. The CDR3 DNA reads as TGTGCCAGCACCAAAGGGGGGTTTTATGGCTACACCTTC.